The 24 T cell receptor beta chains in this list originate from one sample, sequenced in a study of blood T cells in healthy people across ages. The use of a sample-barcoded 5' primer and a J-beta primer mix characterized a second PCR of roughly 6 to 11 cycles. Each CDR3 protein gets one entry after TCRdb re-called the 5' RACE reads with MiXCR. The sample has about 1.1 million distinct CDR3 sequences, approximately 38% seen once. The sample comprised blood. These receptors were obtained from a man younger than 35 in good health.

The chain has TRBV6-2 or TRBV6-3 and TRBJ1-1; 9 positions match TRBD1. The CDR3 loop spans 16 amino acids. Germline-derived CDR1 and CDR2 are MNHEY and SVGEGT. V gave up 7 bases and J gave up 1 base; unmatched junction bases: 10. The CDR3 region is CASNPDRGTPNTEAFF. The DNA for the CDR3 is TGTGCCAGCAACCCGGACAGGGGTACCCCGAACACTGAAGCTTTCTTT.

The rearrangement joins TRBV5-4 to TRBJ2-3, with a possible D match to TRBD2 (6 bases). With 4 bases removed from V and 6 bases from J, the gap between germline ends came to 15 bases. Germline CDR1 is SGHNT and CDR2 is YYREEE (reference sequence). The CDR3 has 14 amino acids. CDR3: CASSPGRDWDTQYF. CDR3 nucleotides: TGTGCCAGCAGCCCAGGCCGGGACTGGGATACGCAGTATTTT.

Points on this clonotype: A junction boundary mismatches the germline segment, possibly from a read error. The chain is built from TRBV7-8 and TRBJ2-1; a possible D gene is TRBD2 (6 bases). CDR1 SGHVS and CDR2 FQNEAQ come from the germline V gene. The CDR3 loop spans 15 amino acids. The CDR3, as DNA: TGTGCCAGCAGCATCCAGGCTAGCGCCTACAATGAACAGTTCTTC. Its protein product is CASSIQASAYNEQFF.

To note about this clonotype: With a much larger clone just one base away, this may be a read error. The rearrangement uses TRBV12-3 or TRBV12-4 and TRBJ1-2, with no clear D. This CDR3 region has 13 residues. The CDR3 loop is CASSVRLNYGYTF. The DNA for the CDR3 is TGTGCCAGCAGTGTACGTCTTAACTACGGCTACACCTTC.

This clonotype was observed a few times. The chain is built from TRBV11-2 and TRBJ1-1; 8 bases line up with TRBD1. CDR1 is SGHAT and CDR2 is FQNNGV in the germline V gene. The V and J ends lost 10 bases and 1 base, in that order; junction bases with no gene match: 17. The length of the CDR3 is 17 residues. The DNA for the CDR3 is TGTGCCACCCGAGGCATCCAGGGGGCGTACAGGAACACTGAAGCTTTCTTT. This sequence encodes CATRGIQGAYRNTEAFF.

About this clonotype: Mismatch with germline at one junction end may stem from a read error. The J gene is TRBJ2-7, the V gene TRBV20-1, with D possibly being TRBD1 (6 bases). This CDR3 has 14 residues. The V gene's germline CDR1 is DFQATT and CDR2 SNEGSKA (reference sequence). CDR3 nucleotide sequence: TGCAGCGCTAGGGACACGGACCGAACCTACGAGCAGTACTTC. Encoded protein: CSARDTDRTYEQYF.

This clonotype appeared a few times. V is TRBV9 and J is TRBJ1-2; D might be TRBD1 (6 bases). The germline CDR1 and CDR2 sequences are SGDLS and YYNGEE. This CDR3 has 13 amino acids. Trimming left V 6 bases short and J 4 bases short, with 13 bases between. CDR3 region: CASNKGTSYGYTF. Written as DNA, the CDR3 is TGTGCCAGCAACAAGGGGACATCCTATGGCTACACCTTC.

This sequence joins TRBV20-1 and TRBJ2-3, with 10 bases identical to TRBD2. Germline assignment: CDR1 DFQATT and CDR2 SNEGSKA (reference sequence). This CDR3 spans 15 amino acids. The V segment lost 0 bases and the J segment 4 bases; nucleotides outside the gene matches: 4. DNA for the CDR3: TGCAGTGCTAGAGAACTAGCGGGGCCCGCAGATACGCAGTATTTT. This sequence encodes CSARELAGPADTQYF.

V gene TRBV5-1 combines with J gene TRBJ1-4; perhaps TRBD1 as D (6 bases). Looked up from germline, CDR1 is SGHRS and CDR2 is YFSETQ. The CDR3 contains 13 residues. V was shortened by 5 bases and J by 5 bases, with 10 bases between the two germline ends. The CDR3 region has the DNA TGCGCCAGCAGTGCAGGGGTCAATGAAAAACTGTTTTTT. Translated: CASSAGVNEKLFF. The full variable domain, rest sourced from reference TRBV5-1 and TRBJ1-4, is KAGVTQTPRYLIKTRGQQVTLSCSPISGHRSVSWYQQTPGQGLQFLFEYFSETQRNKGNFPGRFSGRQFSNSRSEMNVSTLELGDSALYLCASSAGVNEKLFFGSGTQLSVL.

This clonotype was counted between two and nine times. The chain couples TRBV6-2 or TRBV6-3 to TRBJ2-2, with 8 bases identical to TRBD1. V was pared by 7 bases and J by 3 bases, with 4 bases of the junction left unmatched. CDR1 is MNHEY and CDR2 is SVGEGT in the germline V gene. The CDR3 consists of 14 residues. The CDR3 protein is CASTKDRDTGELFF. DNA of the CDR3: TGTGCCAGCACCAAGGACAGGGACACCGGGGAGCTGTTTTTT.

The V and J genes are TRBV4-2 and TRBJ1-6, with 8 bases that match TRBD1. Germline loops: CDR1 LGHNA, CDR2 YNFKEQ. This CDR3 has 15 residues. With V trimmed by 0 bases and J by 7 bases, 2 bases remained unmatched. CDR3 sequence (DNA): TGTGCCAGCAGCCAAGACAGGGGGCCGAATTCACCCCTCCACTTT. Translating gives CASSQDRGPNSPLHF.

This sequence joins TRBV27 and TRBJ2-7, with 8 bases that match TRBD2. Germline assignment: CDR1 MNHEY and CDR2 SMNVEV (reference sequence). Germline trimming cut 5 bases from V and 6 bases from J; bases unmatched to any gene: 9. The CDR3 is 14 residues long. The DNA of the CDR3 is TGTGCCAGCAGTCGGGGACTAGTTCCCTTCGAGCAGTACTTC. Its translation: CASSRGLVPFEQYF.

In this sample, this clonotype turned up a few times. The chain couples TRBV5-1 to TRBJ2-7; 8 positions agree with TRBD1. V trimming: 0 bases; J trimming: 2 bases; junction bases outside the gene matches: 1. Per the germline V gene, CDR1 is SGHRS and CDR2 is YFSETQ. This CDR3 is built from 14 residues. CDR3 bases: TGCGCCAGCAGCTTGGAGACAGGGGCCTACGAGCAGTACTTC. This translates into CASSLETGAYEQYF.

This clonotype was counted a few times. The chain is built from TRBV9 and TRBJ2-1; 11 nucleotides agree with TRBD2. The CDR3 runs to 14 residues. V shed 7 bases and J 3 bases; nucleotides not matched to a gene: 3. Germline CDR1 is SGDLS and CDR2 is YYNGEE. DNA of the CDR3: TGTGCCAGCCAACTAGCGGGGGACTACAATGAGCAGTTCTTC. It translates to CASQLAGDYNEQFF.

A few counts support this clonotype. This chain connects TRBV2 to TRBJ1-6; D not certain. The CDR3 runs to 16 residues. CDR1 and CDR2 (germline): SNHLY, FYNNEI. Trimming left V 3 bases short and J 1 base short, with 10 bases between. The CDR3 spells CASSESRVSYNSPLHF. For the CDR3, the DNA is TGTGCCAGCAGTGAGAGTCGGGTTTCCTATAATTCACCCCTCCACTTT.

The V call is TRBV6-5, the J call TRBJ1-6, with TRBD1 matching 9 bases. V shed 5 bases and J 6 bases; nucleotides not matched to a gene: 5. Germline CDR1 reads MNHEY; CDR2 reads SVGAGI. This CDR3 is built from 15 residues. CDR3: CASSAPGQGNSPLHF. DNA for the CDR3: TGTGCCAGCAGTGCACCGGGACAGGGTAATTCACCCCTCCACTTT.

V and J are TRBV20-1 and TRBJ2-1; D gene uncertain. This CDR3 is 11 amino acids long. In germline, CDR1 is DFQATT, CDR2 SNEGSKA (reference sequence). V gave up 4 bases and J gave up 4 bases, with 5 bases separating them. The CDR3: CSAIKYNEQFF. The CDR3 DNA is TGCAGTGCTATTAAGTACAATGAGCAGTTCTTC.

V usage is TRBV4-3 and J usage is TRBJ2-1; 8 positions agree with TRBD2. V lost 1 base, J lost 0 bases, and 5 bases stayed unmatched. CDR1 and CDR2 (germline): LGHNA, YSLEER. This CDR3 region has 17 residues. CDR3 sequence: CASSQVGAGGSYNEQFF. DNA of the CDR3: TGCGCCAGCAGCCAAGTAGGCGCGGGGGGCTCCTACAATGAGCAGTTCTTC.

This clonotype occurred a few times. The chain has TRBV3-1 and TRBJ1-1; 9 nucleotides align to TRBD1. V shed 4 bases and J 3 bases; nucleotides not matched to a gene: 6. The CDR3 length is 15 residues. The V gene's germline CDR1 is LGHDT and CDR2 YNNKEL (reference sequence). The CDR3: CASSRQGEAHTEAFF. For the CDR3, the DNA is TGTGCCAGCAGCCGACAGGGGGAAGCGCACACTGAAGCTTTCTTT.

Comment on this clonotype: The junction departs from the called germline gene at one end, perhaps through a read error. The genes are TRBV5-1 and TRBJ1-2; D uncertain. The germline gives CDR1 SGHRS, CDR2 YFSETQ. The CDR3 is 14 amino acids. CDR3 in DNA: TGCGCCAGCCGCTTGGTTCTCAGCAACTATGGCTACACCTTC. It encodes CASRLVLSNYGYTF. Using reference TRBV5-1 and TRBJ1-2 for the parts outside the CDR3, the full variable domain is KAGVTQTPRYLIKTRGQQVTLSCSPISGHRSVSWYQQTPGQGLQFLFEYFSETQRNKGNFPGRFSGRQFSNSRSEMNVSTLELGDSALYLCASRLVLSNYGYTFGSGTRLTVV.

In this sample, this clonotype turned up many times. This chain connects TRBV29-1 to TRBJ2-1; D not resolved. CDR1 and CDR2 from the germline V gene are SQVTM and ANQGSEA. This CDR3 has 11 residues. V was pared by 3 bases and J by 8 bases, with 8 bases between. CDR3 residues: CSVDKRDEQFF. Here the CDR3 DNA reads TGCAGCGTTGACAAACGCGATGAGCAGTTCTTC.

The chain has TRBV6-6 and TRBJ2-5, with 7 bases lining up with TRBD2. With 9 bases clipped from V and 4 bases from J, the junction kept 8 bases outside the gene matches. The CDR3 covers 13 residues. Per the germline V gene, CDR1 is MNHNY and CDR2 is SVGAGI (reference sequence). The CDR3 loop is CASISSGVETQYF. The CDR3, as DNA: TGTGCCAGTATTTCAAGCGGGGTAGAGACCCAGTACTTC.

J is TRBJ2-2 and V is TRBV6-5; D gene ambiguous. CDR1 and CDR2 (germline): MNHEY, SVGAGI. V lost 0 bases, J lost 7 bases, and 9 bases lay in between. The CDR3 runs to 14 residues. CDR3 sequence reads: CASSYSSGLGELFF. CDR3 in DNA: TGTGCCAGCAGTTACTCGTCGGGTCTCGGGGAGCTGTTTTTT.

The chain links TRBV12-3 or TRBV12-4 to TRBJ1-2; no firm D call. The ends were cut back, 5 bases at V and 7 bases at J, with 14 bases in the middle. The CDR3 length is 13 residues. The CDR3 nucleotides are TGTGCCAGCAGTCAGACTTGGGCGGGTGGCTACACCTTC. Translating gives CASSQTWAGGYTF.